A single sample gave rise to the 26 T cell receptor beta chains below, sequenced in a study of blood T cell repertoires in COVID-19. Measured with immunoSEQ multiplex PCR; TCRdb has only the in-frame clones, and not every one. This sample has 230,000 or so clones, with approximately 88% found just once. Sample: PBMCs or T cells enriched from blood (not recorded which). All receptors come from a woman aged 40-49 years with acute COVID-19.

The chain recombines TRBV5-1 with TRBJ1-2; 7 bases fit TRBD1. Per germline, CDR1 SGHRS and CDR2 YFSETQ. Trimming removed 4 bases from V and 1 base from J; junction bases left unmatched: 7. CDR3 size: 15 residues. For the CDR3, the DNA is TGCGCCAGCAGCCGCTCGGGGACAGATAACTATGGCTACACCTTC. This encodes CASSRSGTDNYGYTF.

V is TRBV5-1 and J is TRBJ2-5; 11 bases fit TRBD1. The J segment lost 5 bases and the V segment lost 3 bases, leaving 9 bases of the junction unmatched. Looked up from germline, CDR1 is SGHRS and CDR2 is YFSETQ. The CDR3 is 16 residues long. The CDR3 loop reads CASSSQPGTGGETQYF. CDR3 DNA: TGCGCCAGCAGCTCACAACCCGGGACAGGGGGGGAGACCCAGTACTTC.

This chain uses TRBV27 with TRBJ1-6; D remains unclear. Per the germline V gene, CDR1 is MNHEY and CDR2 is SMNVEV (reference sequence). Trimming removed 7 bases at V and 7 bases at J, with 14 bases between. The CDR3 has 14 residues. Written as DNA, the CDR3 is TGTGCCAGCAAGGAATACGCGCGGAATTCACCCCTCCACTTT. Its translation: CASKEYARNSPLHF.

V is TRBV7-9 and J is TRBJ2-7; weak D call: TRBD1 (6 bases). Germline V gene data show CDR1 as SEHNR and CDR2 as FQNEAQ (reference sequence). This CDR3 spans 16 amino acids. Trimming removed 1 base at V and 1 base at J, with 14 bases between. The CDR3 sequence: CASSLDLRTASYEQYF. The CDR3 nucleotides read TGTGCCAGCAGCTTAGACCTCCGGACAGCGTCCTACGAGCAGTACTTC. Full variable domain (remainder filled in from reference TRBV7-9 and TRBJ2-7): DTGVSQNPRHKITKRGQNVTFRCDPISEHNRLYWYRQTLGQGPEFLTYFQNEAQLEKSRLLSDRFSAERPKGSFSTLEIQRTEQGDSAMYLCASSLDLRTASYEQYFGPGTRLTVT.

The chain recombines TRBV6-1 with TRBJ1-2, with no clear D. The CDR3 has 13 amino acids. With 1 base removed from V and 5 bases from J, the gap between germline ends came to 8 bases. The V gene's germline CDR1 is MNHNS and CDR2 SASEGT. This chain's CDR3 is CASSEERVYGYTF. CDR3 nucleotides: TGTGCCAGCAGTGAAGAGAGGGTTTATGGCTACACCTTC.

This rearrangement joins TRBV7-9 to TRBJ2-7; D possibly corresponds to TRBD1 (6 bases). The V gene lost 5 bases and the J gene lost 1 base, with 15 bases spanning the gap. Germline V gene sequence: CDR1 SEHNR, CDR2 FQNEAQ (reference sequence). The CDR3 is 15 amino acids. CDR3 in amino acids: CASSVWDIQSYEQYV. In nucleotides, the CDR3 is TGTGCCAGCAGCGTTTGGGACATACAATCCTACGAGCAGTACGTC.

The J gene is TRBJ1-6, the V gene TRBV2; perhaps TRBD1 as D (6 bases). This CDR3 has 17 amino acids. V was pared by 3 bases and J by 10 bases, with 22 bases between. Germline CDR1 SNHLY, CDR2 FYNNEI. The CDR3 loop reads CASSDLLRGAVMSPLHF. The CDR3, as DNA: TGTGCCAGCAGTGATCTCCTTCGGGGGGCGGTCATGTCACCCCTCCACTTT.

This chain uses TRBV5-6 with TRBJ1-2; TRBD1 agrees at 10 bases. CDR3 length: 13 amino acids. Germline trimming cut 8 bases from V and 7 bases from J; bases unmatched to any gene: 8. Looked up from germline, CDR1 is SGHDT and CDR2 is YYEEEE. In DNA form, the CDR3 reads TGTGCCAGTTCCCGACAGGGGGCGCCTGGCTACACCTTC. Translated, it gives CASSRQGAPGYTF.

V gene TRBV7-2 combines with J gene TRBJ2-2; 8 bases agree with TRBD2. The CDR3 runs 15 residues. V shed 5 bases and J 1 base; nucleotides not matched to a gene: 3. Germline-derived CDR1 and CDR2 are SGHTA and FQGNSA. The DNA of the CDR3 is TGTGCCAGCAGCCCCCTAGCGGGGAACACCGGGGAGCTGTTTTTT. It translates to CASSPLAGNTGELFF.

The chain has TRBV21-1 and TRBJ2-7; the D segment call TRBD1 is taken from the table without a DNA check. TRBV21-1 counts as a pseudogene. The CDR3 extends over 18 amino acids. CDR3 amino acids: CASSIRGRDNHEHYEQYV. The CDR3 DNA is TGTGCCAGCAGCATCAGGGGGAGAGACAATCATGAACACTACGAGCAGTACGTC.

The V gene is TRBV12-3 or TRBV12-4, the J gene TRBJ1-1, with a possible D match to TRBD1 (6 bases). The CDR3 extends over 13 amino acids. Trimming removed 7 bases at V and 7 bases at J, with 16 bases between. The CDR3 reads CASTTGPSGEAFF. CDR3 DNA sequence: TGTGCCAGCACCACAGGGCCCTCGGGTGAAGCTTTCTTT.

The chain couples TRBV7-9 to TRBJ2-2, with 14 bases fitting TRBD2. This CDR3 is 16 amino acids long. With 6 bases clipped from V and 3 bases from J, the junction kept 3 bases outside the gene matches. Germline-derived CDR1 and CDR2 are SEHNR and FQNEAQ (reference sequence). The CDR3 here is CASSWTSGGHTGELFF. For the CDR3, the DNA is TGTGCCAGCAGTTGGACTAGCGGGGGGCACACCGGGGAGCTGTTTTTT. The full variable domain, completed using reference TRBV7-9 and TRBJ2-2, is DTGVSQNPRHKITKRGQNVTFRCDPISEHNRLYWYRQTLGQGPEFLTYFQNEAQLEKSRLLSDRFSAERPKGSFSTLEIQRTEQGDSAMYLCASSWTSGGHTGELFFGEGSRLTVL.

The chain employs TRBV10-1 and TRBJ2-7; D not resolved. CDR3 length: 15 amino acids. The V end was cut by 5 bases, the J end by 0 bases, with 14 bases between. In germline, CDR1 is WNHNN, CDR2 SYGVQD (reference sequence). CDR3 DNA sequence: TGCGCCAGCAGTCTCCCAATTCAGGACTCCTACGAGCAGTACTTC. Translation gives CASSLPIQDSYEQYF.

This clone was detected only once. V is TRBV18 and J is TRBJ2-5, with D uncertain. This CDR3 spans 17 amino acids. CDR1 KGHSH and CDR2 LQKENI come from the germline V gene. Between the trimmed V and J ends, which lost 0 bases and 1 base, there was a span of 15 bases. CDR3 bases: TGTGCCAGCTCACCACCGTCCCCTTCCGGTATCCAAGAGACCCAGTACTTC. Its protein product is CASSPPSPSGIQETQYF.

The chain carries TRBV29-1 and TRBJ2-5; TRBD1 matches 9 bases. The V and J ends lost 4 bases and 1 base, in that order; junction bases with no gene match: 7. From germline, CDR1 is SQVTM and CDR2 ANQGSEA. The CDR3 runs to 15 residues. As DNA, the CDR3 is TGCAGCGTTGGGGGACAGGGCAGTCCCCAAGAGACCCAGTACTTC. It codes for CSVGGQGSPQETQYF.

This sequence joins TRBV5-4 and TRBJ2-7; 10 bases map to TRBD1. Germline CDR1 reads SGHNT; CDR2 reads YYREEE (reference sequence). This CDR3 comprises 14 residues. Unmatched junction bases numbered 6, after V lost 4 bases and J lost 5 bases. Written as DNA, the CDR3 is TGTGCCAGCAGCAAACGGGACAGGGGAGACGAGCAGTACTTC. It yields the protein CASSKRDRGDEQYF.

This rearrangement joins TRBV7-2 to TRBJ2-5, with TRBD1 matching over 7 bases. The CDR3 has 16 amino acids. Germline lookup yields CDR1 SGHTA and CDR2 FQGNSA. The trim removed 0 bases at V and 1 base at J, leaving 5 bases unmatched. CDR3 amino acids: CASSLALGGPQETQYF. The DNA for the CDR3 is TGTGCCAGCAGCTTAGCCTTAGGGGGCCCCCAAGAGACCCAGTACTTC. The full variable domain, with the rest looked up from reference TRBV7-2 and TRBJ2-5, is GAGVSQSPSNKVTEKGKDVELRCDPISGHTALYWYRQSLGQGLEFLIYFQGNSAPDKSGLPSDRFSAERTGGSVSTLTIQRTQQEDSAVYLCASSLALGGPQETQYFGPGTRLLVL.

The J gene is TRBJ2-2, the V gene TRBV5-1; 9 bases fit TRBD2. CDR1 and CDR2 from the germline V gene are SGHRS and YFSETQ. This CDR3 comprises 16 residues. With 0 bases clipped from V and 0 bases from J, the junction kept 0 bases outside the gene matches. The CDR3 sequence is CASSLGLAANTGELFF. Written as DNA, the CDR3 is TGCGCCAGCAGCTTGGGACTAGCGGCGAACACCGGGGAGCTGTTTTTT.

The chain recombines TRBV6-5 with TRBJ2-1, with TRBD2 matching over 7 bases. The V and J ends lost 6 bases and 8 bases, in that order; junction bases with no gene match: 10. The CDR3 has 14 residues. CDR1 MNHEY and CDR2 SVGAGI come from the germline V gene. The CDR3 is CASRPVGGRDEQFF. CDR3 DNA: TGTGCCAGCAGACCAGTGGGGGGGAGGGATGAGCAGTTCTTC.

This chain uses TRBV2 with TRBJ2-1; 10 bases fit TRBD2. The CDR3 consists of 14 residues. CDR1 and CDR2 from the germline V gene are SNHLY and FYNNEI. After removal of 7 bases from V and 9 bases from J, the junction contained 9 bases not matched to a gene. This chain's CDR3 is CASTTQRGGSEQFF. The CDR3, as DNA: TGTGCCAGCACGACGCAGCGGGGGGGCTCTGAGCAGTTCTTC.

The V gene is TRBV3-1 (or the pseudogene TRBV3-2), the J gene TRBJ1-1; no clear D. The CDR3 extends over 16 amino acids. CDR1 is LGHDT and CDR2 is YNNKEL in the germline V gene (reference sequence). Trimming stripped 0 bases from V and 6 bases from J, with 17 bases between. CDR3 bases: TGTGCCAGCAGCCAAGAGGGCCGGATTTCGTTGGCTGAAGCTTTCTTT. Its translation: CASSQEGRISLAEAFF.

The CDR3 DNA reads TGTGCCAGCAGCTTAGCTGGCGGCCAAGAGACCCAGTACTTC. Protein sequence: CASSLAGGQETQYF. The chain joins TRBV7-9 to TRBJ2-5; D is ambiguous. V was cut by 0 bases and J by 1 base, with 6 bases left in between. This CDR3 contains 14 residues. CDR1 SEHNR and CDR2 FQNEAQ come from the germline V gene (reference sequence).

The chain carries TRBV9 and TRBJ2-3; 13 nucleotides agree with TRBD2. V lost 3 bases to trimming and J lost 3 bases; unmatched junction nucleotides: 13. The germline gives CDR1 SGDLS, CDR2 YYNGEE. The CDR3 is 19 amino acids. The CDR3 DNA is TGTGCCAGCAGCGCCGGACTAGCGGGAGCTCGCCGGCGAACAGATACGCAGTATTTT. Its protein product is CASSAGLAGARRRTDTQYF.

This clone appeared a single time. The chain uses TRBV11-2 and TRBJ1-1; D might be TRBD1 (6 bases). CDR1 and CDR2 (germline): SGHAT, FQNNGV. This CDR3 region has 17 residues. V dropped 1 base and J dropped 2 bases, with 17 bases sitting between them. Here the CDR3 reads CASSLVGGGGGNTEAFF. CDR3 bases: TGTGCCAGCAGCTTAGTGGGAGGGGGAGGGGGAAACACTGAAGCTTTCTTT. The variable domain in full, with the rest retrieved from reference TRBV11-2 and TRBJ1-1, is EAGVAQSPRYKIIEKRQSVAFWCNPISGHATLYWYQQILGQGPKLLIQFQNNGVVDDSQLPKDRFSAERLKGVDSTLKIQPAKLEDSAVYLCASSLVGGGGGNTEAFFGQGTRLTVV.

The rearrangement links TRBV6-1 to TRBJ2-1; 14 nucleotides align to TRBD2. With 4 bases clipped from V and 4 bases from J, the junction kept 15 bases outside the gene matches. The CDR3 sequence is 20 residues long. Per the germline V gene, CDR1 is MNHNS and CDR2 is SASEGT. In DNA, the CDR3 is TGTGCCAGCAGTGGAGGAGGGACTAGCGGGAGAAACCAACTATACAATGAGCAGTTCTTC. It is translated as CASSGGGTSGRNQLYNEQFF.

The gene calls are TRBV6-2 or TRBV6-3 and TRBJ1-1; no reliable D call. Trimming pared 5 bases from V and 4 bases from J, leaving 11 bases between. Per germline, CDR1 MNHEY and CDR2 SVGEGT. The CDR3 is made up of 13 amino acids. DNA for the CDR3: TGTGCCAGCAGTGACCCTCCGGGCACTGAAGCTTTCTTT. This encodes CASSDPPGTEAFF.